These T cell receptor beta chains were read from a single sample in a study of OX40 agonist ivuxolimab in advanced cancers. Clones were sequenced by immunoSEQ multiplex PCR, and TCRdb holds only the in-frame ones, with some missing. The table shows roughly 50,000 clones, with roughly 80% occurring only once. The sequenced sample was CD4+ or CD8+ T cells sorted from blood, obtained in a trial of the OX40 agonist ivuxolimab. The receptor set was obtained from an adult with an advanced solid tumor such as melanoma, head and neck, liver or kidney cancer. Both conserved end residues are part of each CDR3. The D gene is left open where the match is weak. Size values are once, few and many counts, or a class for expanded clones, and some rows have none.

NA TRBJ1-2 TRBV5-1 NA TGCGCCAGCAGCGCGGCGAACTATGGCTACACCTTC CASSAANYGYTF
NA TRBJ1-1 TRBV7-2 once TGTGCCAGCAGCCTTTTACTGTACACTGAAGCTTTCTTT CASSLLLYTEAFF
NA TRBJ1-2 TRBV7-9 NA TGTGCCAGCAGGGCCTATGGCTACACCTTC CASRAYGYTF
TRBD2 TRBJ2-2 TRBV19 few TGTGCCAGTAGTATGGCGGGAGGGTCCGACACCGGGGAGCTGTTTTTT CASSMAGGSDTGELFF
NA TRBJ1-1 TRBV7-3 NA TGTGCCAGCAGCTTAGTAGGGAGGGGGACTGAAGCTTTCTTT CASSLVGRGTEAFF
NA TRBJ1-1 TRBV7-9 NA TGTGCCAGCAGCCCTGTAGTAGGGGTTCGGACTGAAGCTTTCTTT CASSPVVGVRTEAFF
NA TRBJ2-5 TRBV9 NA TGTGCCAGCAGCTTGACCGGGACATTGTACCAAGAGACCCAGTACTTC CASSLTGTLYQETQYF
TRBD1 TRBJ1-1 TRBV19 NA TGTGCCAGTAGCGCGGAGGGACAGGCGGGCACTGAAGCTTTCTTT CASSAEGQAGTEAFF
NA TRBJ2-7 TRBV7-2 NA TGTGCCAGCAGCTTAGCGTCGTCAGCCTACGAGCAGTACTTC CASSLASSAYEQYF
NA TRBJ1-2 TRBV19 NA TGTGCCAGTAGTATAGGCCCCCAGGGGACCTATGGCTACACCTTC CASSIGPQGTYGYTF
TRBD1 TRBJ2-7 TRBV6-5 NA TGTGCCAGCAGCTTCGACAGGGGTTACGAGCAGTACTTC CASSFDRGYEQYF
NA TRBJ2-7 TRBV14 NA TGTGCCAGCAGCCAAGATCCGCGAGGGGGTGAGCAGTACTTC CASSQDPRGGEQYF
TRBD1 TRBJ2-3 TRBV2 once TGTGCCAGCAGAAGGACAGGGAAATATACGCAGTATTTT CASRRTGKYTQYF
TRBD1 TRBJ2-5 TRBV29-1 NA TGCAGCGTGGTACTTTTCCGGGACAGGGGGCGAGGGGGGGAGACCCAGTACTTC CSVVLFRDRGRGGETQYF
NA TRBJ1-3 TRBV19 NA TGTGCCAGTAGAGGCGGTGGGGGAGTCGGTTCTGGAAACACCATATATTTT CASRGGGGVGSGNTIYF
NA TRBJ1-1 TRBV7-8 NA TGTGCCAGCAGCTTAGGGTTCGGGGGGTTATCCCGAGCTTTCTTT CASSLGFGGLSRAFF
NA TRBJ1-2 TRBV6-1 NA TGTGCCAGCAGGTTAGAGGGCTACACCTTC CASRLEGYTF
TRBD2 TRBJ2-1 TRBV29-1 once TGCAGCGCCGAAACGGGACTAGCGGGGGACTACAATGAGCAGTTCTTC CSAETGLAGDYNEQFF
NA TRBJ1-1 TRBV30 few TGTGCCTGGAGTGTAACCCGAGGGGACACTGAAGCTTTCTTT CAWSVTRGDTEAFF
NA TRBJ1-2 TRBV5-3 NA TGTGCCAGCAGCTTAGTGGAGGGATATGGCTACACCTTC CASSLVEGYGYTF
NA TRBJ1-4 TRBV28 NA TGTGCCAGCAGTTTGGGAGGGGTCGTGGAAAAACTGTTTTTT CASSLGGVVEKLFF
NA TRBJ1-2 TRBV10-3 NA TGTGCCATCAGTGAGAAGGCAGGGGAGGTCTATGGCTACACCTTC CAISEKAGEVYGYTF
NA TRBJ2-1 TRBV6-6 once TGTGCCAGCAGCCCAAGTGGCAATGAGCAGTTCTTC CASSPSGNEQFF
TRBD1 TRBJ1-4 TRBV4-1 NA TGCGCCAGCAGCCCAAGGGCAGATGGGACAGGGGAGGAAAAACTGTTTTTT CASSPRADGTGEEKLFF
NA TRBJ1-1 TRBV5-4 NA TGTGCCAGCAGCTTGGGGGACGGCCCCGGGGCTGAAGCTTTCTTT CASSLGDGPGAEAFF
TRBD2 TRBJ2-7 TRBV11-3 NA TGTGCCAGCAGCTTAAAGCGGGAGACTTACGAGCAGTACTTC CASSLKRETYEQYF
NA TRBJ2-2 TRBV7-5 NA TGTGCCAGCAGCTTGGACGTTTACGGGGAGCTGTTTTTT CASSLDVYGELFF
NA TRBJ2-4 TRBV6-1 once TGTGCCAGCAGTGAGACGGGTTCCGGAAACATTCAGTACTTC CASSETGSGNIQYF
NA TRBJ2-3 TRBV4-1 NA TGCGCCAGCAGCCAAGAAAGATGGGGGACCACAGATACGCAGTATTTT CASSQERWGTTDTQYF
NA TRBJ1-2 TRBV29-1 NA TGCAGCGTGTCAGGACATAACTATGGCTACACCTTC CSVSGHNYGYTF
NA TRBJ1-1 TRBV29-1 NA TGCAGCGTCCTCTTCCAGGGCAACACTGAAGCTTTCTTT CSVLFQGNTEAFF
TRBD1 TRBJ2-2 TRBV5-1 NA TGCGCCAGCAGCTTGGGACAGGGGCACACCGGGGAGCTGTTTTTT CASSLGQGHTGELFF
NA TRBJ1-5 TRBV19 NA TGTGCCAGTAGTACCCGTCCGGTCGGGAATCAGCCCCAGCATTTT CASSTRPVGNQPQHF
NA TRBJ1-6 TRBV2 NA TGTGCCAGCAGTGAAAACCAGGGTGGTAATTCACCCCTCCACTTT CASSENQGGNSPLHF
NA TRBJ1-2 TRBV28 NA TGTGCCAGCACATGGGGAGACTATGGCTACACCTTC CASTWGDYGYTF
TRBD1 TRBJ2-7 TRBV5-1 NA TGCGCCAGCAGCCAGCGGACAGGGAGCTCCTACGAGCAGTACTTC CASSQRTGSSYEQYF
NA TRBJ2-7 TRBV10-1 NA TGCGCCAGCAGTGAGAACCCGGGACACACCTACGAGCAGTACTTC CASSENPGHTYEQYF
NA TRBJ1-5 TRBV19 few TGTGCCACCGAAGCGGGACGGGGCAATCAGCCCCAGCATTTT CATEAGRGNQPQHF
NA TRBJ2-7 TRBV5-4 NA TGTGCCATTACCGGCCTAACCTACGAGCAGTACTTC CAITGLTYEQYF
NA TRBJ2-7 TRBV18 NA TGTGCCAGCTCACCACTACCCTACGAGCAGTACTTC CASSPLPYEQYF
NA TRBJ1-5 TRBV19 NA TGTGCCAGTAGTAAGGAGGATAGCAATCAGCCCCAGCATTTT CASSKEDSNQPQHF
NA TRBJ1-5 TRBV28 NA TGTGCCAGCAGTTTGTCGGTGGTGGCAGGGTGGCAGCCCCAGCATTTT CASSLSVVAGWQPQHF
NA TRBJ1-5 TRBV19 NA TGTGCCAGTAGTATCGTGGGCGGCAGGGTGGGCAATCAGCCCCAGCATTTT CASSIVGGRVGNQPQHF
TRBD2 TRBJ2-1 TRBV18 NA TGTGCCAGCTCACCGTGGCGGGAGGGAACCTACAATGAGCAGTTCTTC CASSPWREGTYNEQFF
NA TRBJ1-5 TRBV5-4 NA TGTGCCAGCAGCTTAACAGGAGGGGGGGGCTATAGCAATCAGCCCCAGCATTTT CASSLTGGGGYSNQPQHF
NA TRBJ1-1 TRBV18 NA TGTGCCAGCTCACCACTCTCGTCGAACACTGAAGCTTTCTTT CASSPLSSNTEAFF
NA TRBJ2-1 TRBV7-6 NA TGTGCCAGCAGCTTAGCCGGGAGCTCCTACAATGAGCAGTTCTTC CASSLAGSSYNEQFF
TRBD1 TRBJ1-3 TRBV18 NA TGTGCCAGCTCGAGACAGGGTTACGACACCATATATTTT CASSRQGYDTIYF
NA TRBJ1-1 TRBV4-3 NA TGCGCCAGCAGCCAAGTATTGGACACTGAAGCTTTCTTT CASSQVLDTEAFF
NA TRBJ2-2 TRBV12-5 NA TGCGCTAGTGCCGCTGCCGGGACTGGGTCTACCGGGGAGCTGTTTTTT CASAAAGTGSTGELFF
NA TRBJ2-2 TRBV21-1 few TGTGCCAGCAGCAAGGGCGGGAGTCCAGGAGGGGGACACACCGGGGAGCTGTTTTTT CASSKGGSPGGGHTGELFF
NA TRBJ1-1 TRBV2 NA TGTGCCAGCAGCTCCGGGGCCTGGATAGGGATGAACACTGAAGCTTTCTTT CASSSGAWIGMNTEAFF
TRBD2 TRBJ2-2 TRBV19 NA TGTGCCACCCGAACTAGCGGGAGGGCCCACACCGGGGAGCTGTTTTTT CATRTSGRAHTGELFF